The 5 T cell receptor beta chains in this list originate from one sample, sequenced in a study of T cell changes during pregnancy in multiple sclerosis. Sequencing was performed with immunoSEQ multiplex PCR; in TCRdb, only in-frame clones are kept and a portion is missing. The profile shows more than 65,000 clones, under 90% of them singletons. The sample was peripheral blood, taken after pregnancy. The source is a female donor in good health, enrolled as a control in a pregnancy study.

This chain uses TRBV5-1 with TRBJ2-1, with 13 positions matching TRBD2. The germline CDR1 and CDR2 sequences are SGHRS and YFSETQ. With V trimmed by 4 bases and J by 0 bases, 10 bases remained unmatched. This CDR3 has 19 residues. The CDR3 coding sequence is TGCGCCAGCAGCCAACCGGGACTAGCGGGGAAAAGCTCCTACAATGAGCAGTTCTTC. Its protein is CASSQPGLAGKSSYNEQFF.

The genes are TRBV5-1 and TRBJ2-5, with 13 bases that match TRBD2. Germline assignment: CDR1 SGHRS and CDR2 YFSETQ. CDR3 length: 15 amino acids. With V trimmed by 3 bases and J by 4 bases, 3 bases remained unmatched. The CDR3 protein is CASSSGTSGAETQYF. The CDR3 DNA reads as TGCGCCAGCAGCTCAGGGACTAGCGGGGCAGAGACCCAGTACTTC. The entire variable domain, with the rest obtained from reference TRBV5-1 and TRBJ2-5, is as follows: KAGVTQTPRYLIKTRGQQVTLSCSPISGHRSVSWYQQTPGQGLQFLFEYFSETQRNKGNFPGRFSGRQFSNSRSEMNVSTLELGDSALYLCASSSGTSGAETQYFGPGTRLLVL.

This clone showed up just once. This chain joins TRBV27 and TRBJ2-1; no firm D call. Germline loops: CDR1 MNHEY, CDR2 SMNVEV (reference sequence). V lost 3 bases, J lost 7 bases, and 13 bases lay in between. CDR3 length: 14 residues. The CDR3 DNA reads TGTGCCAGCAGTTTGGGCTCGGCCGGAAATGAGCAGTTCTTC. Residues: CASSLGSAGNEQFF.

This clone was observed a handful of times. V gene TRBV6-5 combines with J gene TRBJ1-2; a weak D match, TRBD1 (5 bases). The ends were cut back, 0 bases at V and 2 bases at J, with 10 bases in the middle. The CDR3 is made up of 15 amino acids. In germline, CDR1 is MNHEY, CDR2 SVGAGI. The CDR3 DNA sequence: TGTGCCAGCAGTTACTCTCGATCAGGGAACTATGGCTACACCTTC. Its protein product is CASSYSRSGNYGYTF.

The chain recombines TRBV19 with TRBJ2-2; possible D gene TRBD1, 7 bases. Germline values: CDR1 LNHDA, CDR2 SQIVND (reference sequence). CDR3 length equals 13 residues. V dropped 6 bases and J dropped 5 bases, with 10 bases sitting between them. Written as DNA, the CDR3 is TGTGCCAGTAGGGCAGGGGGGACCGGGGAGCTGTTTTTT. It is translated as CASRAGGTGELFF.